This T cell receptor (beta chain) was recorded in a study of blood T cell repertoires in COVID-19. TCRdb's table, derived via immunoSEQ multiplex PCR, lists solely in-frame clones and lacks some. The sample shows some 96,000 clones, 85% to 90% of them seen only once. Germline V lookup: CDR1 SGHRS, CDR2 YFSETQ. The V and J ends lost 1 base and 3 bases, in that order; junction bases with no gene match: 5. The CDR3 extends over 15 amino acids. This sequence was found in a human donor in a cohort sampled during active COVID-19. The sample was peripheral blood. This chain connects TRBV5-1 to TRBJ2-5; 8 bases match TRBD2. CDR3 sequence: CASSLRRGAEETQYF. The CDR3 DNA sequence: TGCGCCAGCAGCTTGAGGCGGGGGGCCGAAGAGACCCAGTACTTC.